Listed below are T cell receptor beta chains from one sample, sequenced in a study of molecular identifiers for immune sequencing clone quantification. TCRdb re-called the PCR reads with MiXCR, one entry per CDR3 protein. Among about 500,000 distinct CDR3 sequences listed, 25% were seen once. Sequenced sample: naive CD8+ T cells from blood, with Jurkat cell RNA spiked in. All receptors derive from a human donor in good health. Some libraries in this study had Jurkat cell RNA spiked in. Both conserved end residues are part of each CDR3. Each record gives: V gene, clone size, J gene, D gene, CDR3 DNA, CDR3 protein. D genes are given only for firm matches. Clone size is given for some rows only: seen once, a few or many times, or a class if the clone is expanded.

V: TRBV29-1; size: many; J: TRBJ1-5; D: -; DNA: TGCAGCGTTCCGGACGAAAGGGGAGCCCAGCATTTT; CDR3: CSVPDERGAQHF
V: TRBV19; size: -; J: TRBJ2-2; D: -; DNA: TGTGCCAGTAGGACCGGGACAAGCACCGGGGAGCTGTTTTTT; CDR3: CASRTGTSTGELFF
V: TRBV30; size: few; J: TRBJ2-7; D: -; DNA: TGTGCCTGGAATGAGGGAGAGGGCTACGAGCAGTACTTC; CDR3: CAWNEGEGYEQYF
V: TRBV20-1; size: many; J: TRBJ1-5; D: TRBD1; DNA: TGCAGTGCTAGAGGGACAGGGGGCAATCAGCCCCAGCATTTT; CDR3: CSARGTGGNQPQHF
V: TRBV27; size: many; J: TRBJ1-1; D: -; DNA: TGTGCCAGCAGTCTCTTTGGGGCACGTGAAGCTTTCTTT; CDR3: CASSLFGAREAFF
V: TRBV25-1; size: few; J: TRBJ2-7; D: -; DNA: TGTGCCAGCAGTGACACCGGCTACGAGCAGTACTTC; CDR3: CASSDTGYEQYF
V: TRBV6-2/TRBV6-3; size: -; J: TRBJ1-1; D: TRBD1; DNA: TGTGCCAGCGGGAACTCTAGCAGGGGGCGGATGGACACTGAAGCTTTCTTT; CDR3: CASGNSSRGRMDTEAFF
V: TRBV27; size: -; J: TRBJ2-7; D: -; DNA: TGTGCCAGCAGTTTAATTGGGGACGAGCAGTACTTC; CDR3: CASSLIGDEQYF
V: TRBV6-5; size: few; J: TRBJ2-3; D: -; DNA: TGTGCCAGCAGTTACCCCTCTTCGGGGACGAGCACAGATACGCAGTATTTT; CDR3: CASSYPSSGTSTDTQYF
V: TRBV7-2; size: -; J: TRBJ2-1; D: -; DNA: TGTGCCAGCAGCTCCCTACGACTAGGCCGGAACCCCTACAATGAGCAGTTCTTC; CDR3: CASSSLRLGRNPYNEQFF
V: TRBV25-1; size: many; J: TRBJ2-3; D: TRBD2; DNA: TGTGCCAGCAGTGAGGGACTAGCCCCTGATACGCAGTATTTT; CDR3: CASSEGLAPDTQYF
V: TRBV11-2; size: few; J: TRBJ1-5; D: TRBD1; DNA: TGTGCCAGCAGCTTAGGGACAGGGGGACGCAATCAGCCCCAGCATTTT; CDR3: CASSLGTGGRNQPQHF
V: TRBV5-6; size: few; J: TRBJ2-7; D: -; DNA: TGTGCCAGCAGCTTGGGGGTTCGGACAAAGTTTACCTACGAGCAGTACTTC; CDR3: CASSLGVRTKFTYEQYF
V: TRBV14; size: -; J: TRBJ2-7; D: TRBD1; DNA: TGTGCCAGCAGCCAGCGGGACAGGGTCTACGGGCAGTACTTC; CDR3: CASSQRDRVYGQYF
V: TRBV25-1; size: -; J: TRBJ2-5; D: TRBD1; DNA: TGTGCCAGCAGTGCTCGGGACAGTCTATATCGGGAGACCCAGTACTTC; CDR3: CASSARDSLYRETQYF
V: TRBV7-6; size: few; J: TRBJ2-1; D: TRBD2; DNA: TGTGCCAGCAGCAAACATAGGGCTAGCGGGAGGGCCTCTGGCTCCTACAATGAGCAGTTCTTC; CDR3: CASSKHRASGRASGSYNEQFF
V: TRBV24-1; size: -; J: TRBJ2-2; D: -; DNA: TGTGCCACCAGTCGCCCACAAACGACCACCGGGGAGCTGTTTTTT; CDR3: CATSRPQTTTGELFF
V: TRBV28; size: -; J: TRBJ2-7; D: TRBD2; DNA: TGTGCCAGCAAACCTAGGACTAGCGGCTACGAGCAGTACTTC; CDR3: CASKPRTSGYEQYF
V: TRBV2; size: -; J: TRBJ2-7; D: -; DNA: TGTGCCAGCTCCCATCACAACTCCTACGAGCAGTACTTC; CDR3: CASSHHNSYEQYF
V: TRBV4-1; size: few; J: TRBJ2-2; D: -; DNA: TGCGCCAGCAGCCAAGATGTCGGGGAGCTGTTTTTT; CDR3: CASSQDVGELFF
V: TRBV6-5; size: -; J: TRBJ2-5; D: TRBD2; DNA: TGTGCCAGCAGTGGACTAGCGGGGGCGACACAGCACCAAGGGACCCAGTACTTC; CDR3: CASSGLAGATQHQGTQYF
V: TRBV4-3; size: many; J: TRBJ2-5; D: -; DNA: TGCGCCAGCAGCCAAGCGGGGGCCGGAGAGACCCAGTACTTC; CDR3: CASSQAGAGETQYF
V: TRBV7-2; size: once; J: TRBJ2-7; D: TRBD2; DNA: TGTGCCAGCAGCTTAGGTGGCGGGAGCTCCTACAAGCAGTACTTC; CDR3: CASSLGGGSSYKQYF
V: TRBV13; size: -; J: TRBJ2-1; D: TRBD1; DNA: TGTGCCAGCAGCCCATCCGGGACAGACTACAATGAGCAGTTCTTC; CDR3: CASSPSGTDYNEQFF
V: TRBV12-3/TRBV12-4; size: many; J: TRBJ2-3; D: TRBD2; DNA: TGTGCCAGCAGTATCCGACTAGCGGGGGGGCAGTTTTTGACAGATACGCAGTATTTT; CDR3: CASSIRLAGGQFLTDTQYF
V: TRBV5-8; size: -; J: TRBJ1-5; D: -; DNA: TGTGCCAGCAGCCCCGACAGAATTCGGGCCCTAAATCAGCCCCAGCATTTT; CDR3: CASSPDRIRALNQPQHF
V: TRBV13; size: -; J: TRBJ1-1; D: TRBD1; DNA: TGTGCCAGCAGTTCCCACCCAGGGGGGAACGCTGAAGCTTTCTTT; CDR3: CASSSHPGGNAEAFF
V: TRBV20-1; size: few; J: TRBJ2-3; D: -; DNA: TGCAGTGCTAGAGAAATCCACGATACGCAGTATTTT; CDR3: CSAREIHDTQYF
V: TRBV5-4; size: -; J: TRBJ1-5; D: -; DNA: TGTGCCAGCAGCCTGAACAGGGCGCAACAGCCCCAGCATTTT; CDR3: CASSLNRAQQPQHF
V: TRBV20-1; size: -; J: TRBJ1-6; D: -; DNA: TGCAGTGCTAGGGACATGGAAAGGGACGGAGAGAATTCACCCCTCCACTTT; CDR3: CSARDMERDGENSPLHF
V: TRBV6-5; size: -; J: TRBJ1-1; D: -; DNA: TGTGCCAGCAGTGGGGAAGGGTACACTGAAGCTTTCTTT; CDR3: CASSGEGYTEAFF
V: TRBV27; size: many; J: TRBJ1-5; D: TRBD1; DNA: TGTGCCAGCAGTTCAGGGGGCGCGGATCAGCCCCAGCATTTT; CDR3: CASSSGGADQPQHF
V: TRBV4-3; size: few; J: TRBJ2-5; D: -; DNA: TGCGCCAGCAGCCAAGGGGGACATCTACAAGAGACCCAGTACTTC; CDR3: CASSQGGHLQETQYF
V: TRBV4-3; size: -; J: TRBJ1-1; D: -; DNA: TGCGCCAGCAGCCAAGAAGTCAGCTTGAACACTGAAGCTTTCTTT; CDR3: CASSQEVSLNTEAFF
V: TRBV5-1; size: -; J: TRBJ2-7; D: -; DNA: TGCGCCAGCAGCTTGGGAGCCCCGCCCGTGTACGAGCAGTACTTC; CDR3: CASSLGAPPVYEQYF
V: TRBV4-1; size: -; J: TRBJ2-3; D: -; DNA: TGCGCCAGCAGCCCAAATGGCGTTAGCACAGATACGCAGTATTTT; CDR3: CASSPNGVSTDTQYF
V: TRBV9; size: few; J: TRBJ1-5; D: -; DNA: TGTGCCAGCAGCGCGACAGATAGCAATCAGCCCCAGCATTTT; CDR3: CASSATDSNQPQHF
V: TRBV27; size: -; J: TRBJ2-7; D: -; DNA: TGTGCCAGCAGCCCGTTAACGGGAACCTACGAGCAGTACTTC; CDR3: CASSPLTGTYEQYF
V: TRBV2; size: many; J: TRBJ1-1; D: -; DNA: TGTGCCAGCAGAGGCGGACGGGGCGAAGCTTTCTTT; CDR3: CASRGGRGEAFF
V: TRBV11-1; size: few; J: TRBJ2-3; D: TRBD2; DNA: TGTGCCAGCAGCTTAGCGTGGACTAGCGGGACAGATACGCAGTATTTT; CDR3: CASSLAWTSGTDTQYF
V: TRBV30; size: -; J: TRBJ2-3; D: -; DNA: TGTGCCTGGAGTCGGCTAGCTACAGATACGCAGTATTTT; CDR3: CAWSRLATDTQYF
V: TRBV4-3; size: -; J: TRBJ2-7; D: -; DNA: TGCGCCAGCAGCCAAGAGGACTCTCTCTCCTCCTACGAGCAGTACTTC; CDR3: CASSQEDSLSSYEQYF
V: TRBV7-8; size: once; J: TRBJ1-3; D: -; DNA: TGTGCCAGCAGCTTACTCGGCGCTGGAAACACCATATATTTT; CDR3: CASSLLGAGNTIYF
V: TRBV7-2; size: few; J: TRBJ1-3; D: -; DNA: TGTGCCAGCAGCTCAGACAGCGCCTCTGGAAACACCATATATTTT; CDR3: CASSSDSASGNTIYF